The sequence of this T cell receptor (beta chain) was determined in a study of T cells expressing NK-cell markers. TCRdb reanalyzed the 5' RACE reads, giving one entry per CDR3 protein sequence and no DNA. The clone table shows some 280,000 distinct CDR3 sequences, with the ten largest holding roughly 0.4%. Findings and limits, study-wide: HCMV specificity of the expanded NKG2C+ T cell clones was not established.

In the case of this clonotype: The antigen is unknown.

This CDR3 has 18 amino acids. Germline V gives CDR1 SGHRS, CDR2 YFSETQ. The specimen was blood T cells: a sorted CD56 or NKG2C T cell subset, CD4+ or CD8+ T cells, or bulk PBMC T cells (not recorded which). This chain connects TRBV5-1 to TRBJ1-4; there is no DNA to check the TCRdb D call of TRBD1. The source is a man aged 18 to 30 in good health. CDR3: CASSFGQGPVATNEKLFF.